This TCR beta chain was observed in a study of yellow fever vaccine responses in identical twins. TCRdb processed the RT-PCR reads anew with MiXCR; each CDR3 protein has one entry. The table records fewer than 6,500 distinct CDR3 sequences, 77% of them present only once. Regarding this clonotype: Its specificity is unknown.

General study findings and limits: Twins' T cell vaccine responses reportedly looked partly convergent, partly personalized.

With 8 bases removed from V and 0 bases from J, the gap between germline ends came to 23 bases. This CDR3 spans 18 amino acids. The TCR was taken from a woman aged 18-30 years who received the yellow fever vaccine. Sequences were derived from T cells from blood (PBMCs), unsorted or a sorted subset (not recorded which), sampled before or after yellow fever vaccination (not recorded which). The gene calls are TRBV23-1 and TRBJ1-3, with a tentative D call TRBD1 (5 bases). TRBV23-1 counts as an open reading frame of uncertain function. CDR3 sequence: CASGSWEQVLSSGNTIYF. The CDR3, as DNA: TGCGCCAGCGGCTCGTGGGAACAGGTCCTTTCCTCTGGAAACACCATATATTTT.